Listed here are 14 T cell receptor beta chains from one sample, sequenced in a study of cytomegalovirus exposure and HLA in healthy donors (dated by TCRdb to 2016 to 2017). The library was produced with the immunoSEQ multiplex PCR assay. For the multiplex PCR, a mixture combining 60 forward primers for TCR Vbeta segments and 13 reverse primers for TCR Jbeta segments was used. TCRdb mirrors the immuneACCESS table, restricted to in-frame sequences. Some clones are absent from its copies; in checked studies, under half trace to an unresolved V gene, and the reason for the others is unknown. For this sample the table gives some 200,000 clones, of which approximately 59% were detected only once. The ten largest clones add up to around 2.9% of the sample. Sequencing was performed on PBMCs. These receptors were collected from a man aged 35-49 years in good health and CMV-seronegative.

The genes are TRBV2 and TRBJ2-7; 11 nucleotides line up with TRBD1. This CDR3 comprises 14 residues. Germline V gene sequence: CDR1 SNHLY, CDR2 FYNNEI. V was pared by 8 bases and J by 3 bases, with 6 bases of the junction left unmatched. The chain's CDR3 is CASGQGAPFYEQYF. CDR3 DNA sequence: TGTGCCAGCGGACAGGGGGCGCCGTTCTACGAGCAGTACTTC.

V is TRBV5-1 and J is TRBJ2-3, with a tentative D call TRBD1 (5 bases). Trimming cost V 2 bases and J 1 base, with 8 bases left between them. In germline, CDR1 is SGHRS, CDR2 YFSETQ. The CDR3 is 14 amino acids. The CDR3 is CASSLGARTDTQYF. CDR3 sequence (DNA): TGCGCCAGCAGCTTAGGGGCCCGCACAGATACGCAGTATTTT.

CDR3: CASSDGRNNEQFF. The CDR3 nucleotides are TGTGCCAGCAGTGACGGCCGAAACAATGAGCAGTTCTTC. This rearrangement joins TRBV6-4 to TRBJ2-1, with D hard to call. The CDR3 has 13 amino acids. V was shortened by 2 bases and J by 5 bases, with 7 bases between the two germline ends. Per the germline V gene, CDR1 is MRHNA and CDR2 is SNTAGT.

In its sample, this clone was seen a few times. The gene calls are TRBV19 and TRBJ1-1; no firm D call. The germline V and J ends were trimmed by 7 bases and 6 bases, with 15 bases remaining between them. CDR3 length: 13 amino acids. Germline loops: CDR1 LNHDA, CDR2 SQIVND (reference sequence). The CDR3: CASIPFEDSEAFF. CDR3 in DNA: TGTGCCAGTATACCCTTTGAGGATTCTGAAGCTTTCTTT.

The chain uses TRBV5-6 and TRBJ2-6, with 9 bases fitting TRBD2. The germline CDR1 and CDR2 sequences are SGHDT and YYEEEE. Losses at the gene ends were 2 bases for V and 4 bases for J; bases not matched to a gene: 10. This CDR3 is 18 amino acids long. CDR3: CASSLVPSGIPGANVLTF. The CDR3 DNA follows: TGTGCCAGCAGCTTAGTGCCTAGCGGGATCCCCGGGGCCAACGTCCTGACTTTC.

Here the CDR3 DNA reads TGCAGCGTTCTCAGCTCCTACGAGCAGTACTTC. Its translation is CSVLSSYEQYF. V and J are TRBV29-1 and TRBJ2-7; D unclear. The CDR3 totals 11 residues. V was shortened by 5 bases and J by 0 bases, with 5 bases between the two germline ends. Germline V gene sequence: CDR1 SQVTM, CDR2 ANQGSEA.

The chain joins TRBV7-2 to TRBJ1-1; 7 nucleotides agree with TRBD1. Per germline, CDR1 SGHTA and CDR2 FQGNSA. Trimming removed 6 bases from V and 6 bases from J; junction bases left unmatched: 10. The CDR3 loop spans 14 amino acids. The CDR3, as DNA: TGTGCCAGCAGTCTTCAGGGGGGCGGGCCTGAAGCTTTCTTT. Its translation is CASSLQGGGPEAFF.

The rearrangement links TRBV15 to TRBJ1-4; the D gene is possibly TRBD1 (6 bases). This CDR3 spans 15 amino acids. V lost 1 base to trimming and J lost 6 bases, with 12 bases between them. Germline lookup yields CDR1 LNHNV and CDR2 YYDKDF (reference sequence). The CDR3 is CATSRGGTIDEKLFF. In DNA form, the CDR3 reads TGTGCCACCAGCAGAGGAGGGACAATAGATGAAAAACTGTTTTTT.

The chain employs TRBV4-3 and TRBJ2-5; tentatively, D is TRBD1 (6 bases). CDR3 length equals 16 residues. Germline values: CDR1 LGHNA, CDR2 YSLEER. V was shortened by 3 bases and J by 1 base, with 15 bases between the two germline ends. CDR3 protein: CASSQGALNPQETQYF. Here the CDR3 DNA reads TGCGCCAGCAGCCAGGGGGCCCTCAACCCCCAAGAGACCCAGTACTTC.

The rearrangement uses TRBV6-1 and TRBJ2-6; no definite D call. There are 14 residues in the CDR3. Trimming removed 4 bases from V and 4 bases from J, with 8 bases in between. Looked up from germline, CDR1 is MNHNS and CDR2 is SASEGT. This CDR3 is CASSALRGANVLTF. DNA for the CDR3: TGTGCCAGCAGTGCTCTGAGGGGGGCCAACGTCCTGACTTTC.

The CDR3 sequence is CASSPPGAGTQYF. Here the CDR3 DNA reads TGTGCCAGCAGCCCCCCAGGCGCGGGGACCCAGTACTTC. The gene calls are TRBV7-6 and TRBJ2-5; maybe TRBD2 (5 bases). This CDR3 is built from 13 residues. Germline loops: CDR1 SGHVS, CDR2 FNYEAQ. V shed 5 bases and J shed 7 bases, with 14 bases lying between them.

CDR3 loop: CASSGTTNEQFF. The CDR3 nucleotides are TGCGCCAGCAGCGGGACTACCAATGAGCAGTTCTTC. J is TRBJ2-1 and V is TRBV4-3; 7 bases align to TRBD2. The CDR3 consists of 12 residues. The trim removed 5 bases at V and 6 bases at J, leaving 1 base unmatched. CDR1 LGHNA and CDR2 YSLEER come from the germline V gene.

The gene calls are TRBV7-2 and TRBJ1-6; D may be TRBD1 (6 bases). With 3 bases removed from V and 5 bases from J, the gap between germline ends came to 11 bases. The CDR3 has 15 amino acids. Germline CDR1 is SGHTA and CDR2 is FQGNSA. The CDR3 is CASSLGTSNNSPLHF. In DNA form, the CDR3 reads TGTGCCAGCAGCTTGGGGACAAGCAATAATTCACCCCTCCACTTT.

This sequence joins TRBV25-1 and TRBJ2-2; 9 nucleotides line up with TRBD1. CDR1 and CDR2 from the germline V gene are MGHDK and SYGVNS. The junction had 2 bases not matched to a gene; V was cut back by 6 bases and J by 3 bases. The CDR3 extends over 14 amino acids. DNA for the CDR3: TGTGCCAGCAGCCGGACAGGGGACACCGGGGAGCTGTTTTTT. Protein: CASSRTGDTGELFF.